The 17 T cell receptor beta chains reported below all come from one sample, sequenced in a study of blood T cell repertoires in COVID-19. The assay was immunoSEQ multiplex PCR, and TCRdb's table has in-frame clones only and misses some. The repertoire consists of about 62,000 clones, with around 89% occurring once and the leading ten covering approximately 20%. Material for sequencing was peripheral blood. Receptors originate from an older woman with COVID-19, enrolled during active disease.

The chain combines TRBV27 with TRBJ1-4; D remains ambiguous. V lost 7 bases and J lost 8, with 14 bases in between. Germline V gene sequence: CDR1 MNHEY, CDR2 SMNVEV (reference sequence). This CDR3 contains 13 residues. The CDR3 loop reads CASKAPFKEKLFF. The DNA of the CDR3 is TGTGCCAGCAAAGCCCCCTTTAAGGAAAAACTGTTTTTT.

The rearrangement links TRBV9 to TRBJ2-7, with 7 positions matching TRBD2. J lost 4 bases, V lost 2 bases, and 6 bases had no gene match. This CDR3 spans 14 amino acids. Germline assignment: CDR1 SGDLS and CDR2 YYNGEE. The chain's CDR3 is CASSVLGGPYEQYF. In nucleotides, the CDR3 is TGTGCCAGCAGCGTTCTGGGAGGGCCTTACGAGCAGTACTTC. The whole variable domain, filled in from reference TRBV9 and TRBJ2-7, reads DSGVTQTPKHLITATGQRVTLRCSPRSGDLSVYWYQQSLDQGLQFLIQYYNGEERAKGNILERFSAQQFPDLHSELNLSSLELGDSALYFCASSVLGGPYEQYFGPGTRLTVT.

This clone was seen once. The CDR3 coding sequence is TGTGCCAGCAGTTTCGCAGGGGGCATTCAGCCCCAGCATTTT. Translated, it gives CASSFAGGIQPQHF. The chain carries TRBV28 and TRBJ1-5; TRBD1 matches 8 bases. CDR1 and CDR2 (germline): MDHEN, SYDVKM. The CDR3 runs to 14 residues. The junction had 4 bases not matched to a gene; V was cut back by 3 bases and J by 6 bases.

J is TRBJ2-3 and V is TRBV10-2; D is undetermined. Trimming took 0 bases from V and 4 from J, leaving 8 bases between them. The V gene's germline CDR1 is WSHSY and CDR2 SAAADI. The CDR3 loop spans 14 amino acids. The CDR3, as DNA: TGCGCCAGCAGTGAGTCTGCGGATGCAGATACGCAGTATTTT. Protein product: CASSESADADTQYF.

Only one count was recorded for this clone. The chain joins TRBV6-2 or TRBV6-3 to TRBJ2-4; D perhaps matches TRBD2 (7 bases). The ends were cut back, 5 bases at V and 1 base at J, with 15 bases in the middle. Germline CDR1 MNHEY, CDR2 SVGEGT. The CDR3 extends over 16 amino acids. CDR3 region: CASSSLEGGAKNIQYF. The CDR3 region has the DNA TGTGCCAGCAGTAGCCTCGAGGGGGGGGCCAAAAACATTCAGTACTTC.

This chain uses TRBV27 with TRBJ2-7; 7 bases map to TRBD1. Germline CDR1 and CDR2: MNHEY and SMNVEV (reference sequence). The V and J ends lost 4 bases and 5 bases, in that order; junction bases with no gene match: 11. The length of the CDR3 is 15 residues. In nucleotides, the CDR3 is TGTGCCAGCAGTTCGGTTGGACAGGTCCACCACGAGCAGTACTTC. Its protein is CASSSVGQVHHEQYF.

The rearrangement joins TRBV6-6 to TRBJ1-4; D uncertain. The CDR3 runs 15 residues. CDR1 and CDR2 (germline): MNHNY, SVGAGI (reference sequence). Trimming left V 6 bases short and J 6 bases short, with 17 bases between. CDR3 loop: CASSFSGLADEKLFF. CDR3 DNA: TGTGCCAGCAGCTTCTCGGGTCTTGCGGATGAAAAACTGTTTTTT.

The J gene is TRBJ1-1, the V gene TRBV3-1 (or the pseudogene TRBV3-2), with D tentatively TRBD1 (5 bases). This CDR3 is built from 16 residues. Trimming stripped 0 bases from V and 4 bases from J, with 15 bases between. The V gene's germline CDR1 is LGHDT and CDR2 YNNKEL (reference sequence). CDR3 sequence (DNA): TGTGCCAGCAGCCAAGATCGGGGGGTAGGAAGCACTGAAGCTTTCTTT. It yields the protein CASSQDRGVGSTEAFF.

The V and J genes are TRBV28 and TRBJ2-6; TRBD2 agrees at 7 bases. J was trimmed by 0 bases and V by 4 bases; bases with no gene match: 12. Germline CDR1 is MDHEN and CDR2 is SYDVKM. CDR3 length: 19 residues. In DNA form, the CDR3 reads TGTGCCAGCAGTTCTGTCGTGAGCGGGGCTCTCTCTGGGGCCAACGTCCTGACTTTC. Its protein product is CASSSVVSGALSGANVLTF.

The CDR3 DNA reads TGCAGCGTTGGACAGGTGGCTACCTACGAGCAGTACTTC. The encoded protein is CSVGQVATYEQYF. V gene TRBV29-1 combines with J gene TRBJ2-7; TRBD1 is a possible D gene (6 bases). Germline V CDR1 and CDR2: SQVTM, ANQGSEA. This CDR3 is built from 13 residues. Trimming took off 4 bases at V and 2 bases at J, with 12 bases between the two ends.

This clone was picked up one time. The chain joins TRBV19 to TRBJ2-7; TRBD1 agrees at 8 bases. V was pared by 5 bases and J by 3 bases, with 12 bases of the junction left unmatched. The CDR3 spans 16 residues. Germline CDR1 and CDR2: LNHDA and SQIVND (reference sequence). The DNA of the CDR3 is TGTGCCAGTAGTGCCTCACGACAGGGGAAAGGCTACGAGCAGTACTTC. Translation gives CASSASRQGKGYEQYF.

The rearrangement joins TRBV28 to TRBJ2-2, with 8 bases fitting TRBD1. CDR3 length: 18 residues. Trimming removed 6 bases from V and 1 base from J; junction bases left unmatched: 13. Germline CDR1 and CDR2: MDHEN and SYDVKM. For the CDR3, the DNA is TGTGCCAGCAGGACGGAAGGACGGGACAGGCTGAACACCGGGGAGCTGTTTTTT. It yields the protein CASRTEGRDRLNTGELFF.

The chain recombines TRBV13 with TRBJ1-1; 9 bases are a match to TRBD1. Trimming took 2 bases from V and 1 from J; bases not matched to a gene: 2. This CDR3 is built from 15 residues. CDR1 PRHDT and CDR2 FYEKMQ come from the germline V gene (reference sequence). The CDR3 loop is CASSLMGQGNTEAFF. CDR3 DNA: TGTGCCAGCAGCTTAATGGGACAGGGGAACACTGAAGCTTTCTTT.

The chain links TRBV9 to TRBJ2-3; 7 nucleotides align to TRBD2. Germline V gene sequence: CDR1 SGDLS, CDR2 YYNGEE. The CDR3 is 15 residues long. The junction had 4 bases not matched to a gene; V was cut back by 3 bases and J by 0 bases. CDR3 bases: TGTGCCAGCAGCGCCGGGGGGACTAGCACAGATACGCAGTATTTT. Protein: CASSAGGTSTDTQYF.

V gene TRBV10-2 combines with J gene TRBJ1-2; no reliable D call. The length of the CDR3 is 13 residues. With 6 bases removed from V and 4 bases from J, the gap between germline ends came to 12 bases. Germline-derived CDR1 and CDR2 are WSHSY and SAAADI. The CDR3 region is CASSAGIGYGYTF. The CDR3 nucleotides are TGCGCCAGCAGCGCTGGTATCGGCTATGGCTACACCTTC.

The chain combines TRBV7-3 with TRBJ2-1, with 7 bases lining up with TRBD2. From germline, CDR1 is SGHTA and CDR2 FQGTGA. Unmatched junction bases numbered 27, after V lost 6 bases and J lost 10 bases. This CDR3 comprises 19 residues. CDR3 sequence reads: CASSPTPRQAGYPQWEQFF. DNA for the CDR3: TGTGCCAGCAGTCCCACCCCCCGACAAGCGGGATACCCCCAATGGGAGCAGTTCTTC.

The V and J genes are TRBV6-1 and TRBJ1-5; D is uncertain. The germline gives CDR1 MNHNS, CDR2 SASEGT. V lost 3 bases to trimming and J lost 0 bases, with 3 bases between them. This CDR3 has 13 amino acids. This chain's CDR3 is CASSDGSNQPQHF. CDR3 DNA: TGTGCCAGCAGTGACGGTAGCAATCAGCCCCAGCATTTT.